This T cell receptor (beta chain) was profiled in a study of cytomegalovirus exposure and HLA in healthy donors. V was clipped by 0 bases and J by 1 base, with 13 bases between them. The germline V gene encodes CDR1 LNHNV and CDR2 YYDKDF (reference sequence). This CDR3 is 16 amino acids long. Generated by immunoSEQ multiplex PCR, the TCRdb table keeps only in-frame clones and is missing some. The sample includes about 98,000 clones, around 85% of them seen just once. V and J are TRBV15 and TRBJ2-7; tentative D call: TRBD2 (5 bases). This clonotype originated in a woman in her 30s in good health and CMV-seronegative. Sequencing used PBMCs. CDR3 bases: TGTGCCACCAGCAGAGAGGGTCGGAGGTTTTCCTACGAGCAGTACTTC. Its translation: CATSREGRRFSYEQYF.